The 10 T cell receptor beta chains reported below all come from one sample, sequenced in a study of early T cells in non-severe SARS-CoV-2 infection. From the 5' RACE reads, TCRdb called clonotypes with MiXCR, one entry per CDR3 protein. The sample shows 100,000 to 150,000 distinct CDR3 sequences, approximately 15% of them seen only once. Sequencing was done on a sample of whole blood. The receptors were sampled from an adult who was a healthcare worker with PCR-confirmed SARS-CoV-2 infection or an uninfected control (not recorded which).

This sequence joins TRBV19 and TRBJ1-4, with D possibly TRBD1 on 5 matching bases. Trimming took off 6 bases at V and 4 bases at J, with 12 bases between the two ends. The germline V gene encodes CDR1 LNHDA and CDR2 SQIVND (reference sequence). The CDR3 is 14 residues long. The CDR3 DNA is TGTGCCAGTAGCCCTACAGGAGGTAATGAAAAACTGTTTTTT. Amino acid sequence: CASSPTGGNEKLFF. Full variable domain (rest looked up from reference TRBV19 and TRBJ1-4): DGGITQSPKYLFRKEGQNVTLSCEQNLNHDAMYWYRQDPGQGLRLIYYSQIVNDFQKGDIAEGYSVSREKKESFPLTVTSAQKNPTAFYLCASSPTGGNEKLFFGSGTQLSVL.

This chain joins TRBV10-1 and TRBJ1-1; D not resolved. The germline V gene encodes CDR1 WNHNN and CDR2 SYGVQD (reference sequence). The CDR3 runs 12 residues. V lost 11 bases to trimming and J lost 1 base, with 11 bases between them. The CDR3 DNA is TGCGCCCGAAAGGATAGGAACACTGAAGCTTTCTTT. This sequence encodes CARKDRNTEAFF.

This clonotype was observed a handful of times. The chain uses TRBV2 and TRBJ2-2, with TRBD2 identical over 7 bases. In germline, CDR1 is SNHLY, CDR2 FYNNEI. CDR3 length: 12 amino acids. The junction had 2 bases not matched to a gene; V was cut back by 8 bases and J by 5 bases. CDR3 residues: CASQAGTGELFF. In nucleotides, the CDR3 is TGTGCCAGCCAAGCGGGGACCGGGGAGCTGTTTTTT.

This clonotype was observed a single time. The chain joins TRBV19 to TRBJ2-5, with TRBD1 identical over 10 bases. Germline CDR1 LNHDA, CDR2 SQIVND (reference sequence). This CDR3 contains 17 residues. Trimming took 4 bases from V and 2 from J; bases not matched to a gene: 10. The CDR3: CASSTLSRTGGQETQYF. The CDR3 region has the DNA TGTGCCAGTAGTACCCTTTCACGGACAGGGGGACAAGAGACCCAGTACTTC.

This clonotype was counted a few times. The chain links TRBV5-4 to TRBJ2-1; either TRBD1 or TRBD2 may supply D (5 bases each). This CDR3 spans 17 amino acids. V was pared by 4 bases and J by 0 bases, with 17 bases between. Germline V CDR1 and CDR2: SGHNT, YYREEE (reference sequence). The CDR3 nucleotides are TGTGCCAGCAGCCCCCCGGGGCCTGCTAGCTCCTACAATGAGCAGTTCTTC. Translating it yields CASSPPGPASSYNEQFF. Full variable domain (outside the CDR3, taken from reference TRBV5-4 and TRBJ2-1): ETGVTQSPTHLIKTRGQQVTLRCSSQSGHNTVSWYQQALGQGPQFIFQYYREEENGRGNFPPRFSGLQFPNYSSELNVNALELDDSALYLCASSPPGPASSYNEQFFGPGTRLTVL.

The sample holds a few counts of this clonotype. The chain has TRBV18 and TRBJ2-1; D not resolved. Germline CDR1 is KGHSH and CDR2 is LQKENI. CDR3 size: 12 residues. V lost 0 bases and J lost 9, with 6 bases in between. CDR3 bases: TGTGCCAGCTCACCACCACAAGGTGAGCAGTTCTTC. Protein product: CASSPPQGEQFF.

This clonotype has just a few counts. This sequence joins TRBV29-1 and TRBJ2-7, with TRBD2 as a possible D gene (5 bases). The ends were cut back, 4 bases at V and 2 bases at J, with 12 bases in the middle. The CDR3 runs to 13 residues. Germline V gene lookup returns CDR1 SQVTM and CDR2 ANQGSEA. CDR3 DNA: TGCAGCGTTGGTCCGGACTCAGCCTACGAGCAGTACTTC. As protein: CSVGPDSAYEQYF.

The rearrangement joins TRBV10-3 to TRBJ2-2, with D possibly matching TRBD2 (5 bases). The germline V gene encodes CDR1 ENHRY and CDR2 SYGVKD. Trimming left V 4 bases short and J 6 bases short, with 6 bases between. This CDR3 comprises 12 residues. The CDR3 reads CAISAGSGELFF. In DNA form, the CDR3 reads TGTGCCATCAGTGCGGGGTCCGGGGAGCTGTTTTTT.

This clonotype occurred many times. The germline gene is not matched at one end of the junction; a read error may be the cause. V usage is TRBV12-3 or TRBV12-4 and J usage is TRBJ1-2; TRBD1 is a possible D gene (5 bases). The CDR3 totals 12 residues. The DNA of the CDR3 is TGTGCCAGCAGTTTGCATCAGGGTGCCTCCTCTTTC. Amino acids: CASSLHQGASSF.

There are a few counts of this clonotype. V is TRBV4-1 and J is TRBJ2-1; the D gene is possibly TRBD2 (5 bases). The CDR3 is 16 amino acids. The V gene lost 4 bases and the J gene lost 4 bases, with 17 bases spanning the gap. Germline-derived CDR1 and CDR2 are MGHRA and YSYEKL. As DNA, the CDR3 is TGCGCCAGCAGCCCGAGTGTGGCGGGCCAATACAATGAGCAGTTCTTC. Amino acids: CASSPSVAGQYNEQFF.